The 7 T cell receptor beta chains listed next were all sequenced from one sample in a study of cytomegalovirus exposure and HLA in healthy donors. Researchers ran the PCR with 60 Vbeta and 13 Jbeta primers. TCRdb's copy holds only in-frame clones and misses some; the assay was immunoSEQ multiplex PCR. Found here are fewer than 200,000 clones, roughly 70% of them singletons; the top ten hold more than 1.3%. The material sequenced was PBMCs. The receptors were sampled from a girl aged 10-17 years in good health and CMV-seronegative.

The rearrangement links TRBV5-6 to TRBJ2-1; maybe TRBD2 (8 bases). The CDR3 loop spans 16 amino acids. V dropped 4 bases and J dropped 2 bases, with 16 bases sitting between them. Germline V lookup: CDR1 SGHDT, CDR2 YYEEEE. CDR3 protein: CASSAIAGQPYNEQFF. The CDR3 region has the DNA TGTGCCAGCAGCGCAATAGCGGGACAGCCCTACAATGAGCAGTTCTTC.

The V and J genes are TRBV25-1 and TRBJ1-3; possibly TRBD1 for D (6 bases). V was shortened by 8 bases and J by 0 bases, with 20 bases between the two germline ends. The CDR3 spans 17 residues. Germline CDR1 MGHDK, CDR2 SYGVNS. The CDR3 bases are TGTGCCAGCCTGGGGGGGGCAGGTTCCTTCTCTGGAAACACCATATATTTT. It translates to CASLGGAGSFSGNTIYF.

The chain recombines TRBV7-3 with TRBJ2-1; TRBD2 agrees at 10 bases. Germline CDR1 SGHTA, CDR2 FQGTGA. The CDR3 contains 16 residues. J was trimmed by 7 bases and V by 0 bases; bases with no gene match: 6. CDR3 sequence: CASSLTASGGVNEQFF. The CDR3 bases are TGTGCCAGCAGCTTAACGGCCAGCGGGGGGGTAAATGAGCAGTTCTTC.

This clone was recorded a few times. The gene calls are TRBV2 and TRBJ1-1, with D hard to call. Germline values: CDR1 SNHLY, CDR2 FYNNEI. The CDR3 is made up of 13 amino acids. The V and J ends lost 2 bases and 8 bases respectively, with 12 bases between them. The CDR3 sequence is CASSEHLSIEAFF. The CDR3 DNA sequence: TGTGCCAGCAGTGAACACCTTAGTATCGAAGCTTTCTTT.

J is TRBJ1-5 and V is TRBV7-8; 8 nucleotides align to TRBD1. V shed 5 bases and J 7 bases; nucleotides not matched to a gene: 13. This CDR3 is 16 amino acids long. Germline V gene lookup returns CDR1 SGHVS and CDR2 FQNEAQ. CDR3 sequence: CASSRNNRGIIQPQHF. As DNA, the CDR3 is TGTGCCAGCAGCCGAAACAACAGGGGGATAATACAGCCCCAGCATTTT. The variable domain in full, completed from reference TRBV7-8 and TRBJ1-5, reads GAGVSQSPRYKVAKRGQDVALRCDPISGHVSLFWYQQALGQGPEFLTYFQNEAQLDKSGLPSDRFFAERPEGSVSTLKIQRTQQEDSAVYLCASSRNNRGIIQPQHFGDGTRLSIL.

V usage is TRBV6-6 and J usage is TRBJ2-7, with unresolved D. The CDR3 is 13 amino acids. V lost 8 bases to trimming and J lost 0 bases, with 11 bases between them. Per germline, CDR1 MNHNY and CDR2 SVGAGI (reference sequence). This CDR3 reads CASSSLSSYEQYF. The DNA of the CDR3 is TGTGCCAGCTCTTCTCTGAGCTCCTACGAGCAGTACTTC.

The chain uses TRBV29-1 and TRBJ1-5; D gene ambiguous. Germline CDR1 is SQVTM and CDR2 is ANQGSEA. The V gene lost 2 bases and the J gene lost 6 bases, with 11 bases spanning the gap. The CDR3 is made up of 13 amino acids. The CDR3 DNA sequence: TGCAGCGTTGAACCGGGTCGGAGTCAGCCCCAGCATTTT. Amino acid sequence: CSVEPGRSQPQHF.